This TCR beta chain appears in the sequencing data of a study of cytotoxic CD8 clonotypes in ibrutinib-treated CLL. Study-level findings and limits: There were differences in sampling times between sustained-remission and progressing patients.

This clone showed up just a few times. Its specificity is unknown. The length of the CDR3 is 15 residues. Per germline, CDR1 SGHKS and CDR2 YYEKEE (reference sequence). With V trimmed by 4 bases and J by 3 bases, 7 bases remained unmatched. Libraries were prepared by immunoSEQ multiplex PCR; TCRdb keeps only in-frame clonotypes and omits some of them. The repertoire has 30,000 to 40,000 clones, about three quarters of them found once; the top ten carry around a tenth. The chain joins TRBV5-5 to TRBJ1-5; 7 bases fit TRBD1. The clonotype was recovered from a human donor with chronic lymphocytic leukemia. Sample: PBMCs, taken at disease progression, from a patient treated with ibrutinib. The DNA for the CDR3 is TGTGCCAGCAGCCGGGACAGTGGGGCCAATCAGCCCCAGCATTTT. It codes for CASSRDSGANQPQHF.